This T cell receptor (beta chain) came from a study of blood T cells in healthy people across ages. In germline, CDR1 is SGDLS, CDR2 YYNGEE. The trim removed 3 bases at V and 7 bases at J, leaving 4 bases unmatched. The CDR3 extends over 15 amino acids. This clonotype was observed at least ten times. The antigen remains undetermined. Broader study findings: The authors considered diversity estimates from one million T cells to be underestimates. When set beside aged donors, long-lived donors presented more naive CD4+ cells and higher diversity. A strong correlation was found between TCR beta diversity and the percentage of naive T cells.

The use of a sample-barcoded 5' primer and a J-beta primer mix characterized a second PCR of 7 to 11 cycles. There were at least 3 million CDR3-containing paired-end reads obtained from each sample. TCRdb analysed the 5' RACE reads with MiXCR anew, one entry per CDR3 protein. The sample contains more than 800,000 distinct CDR3 sequences, 29% of which appear only once. The source is a woman at least 80 years old in good health. Sequenced material: blood. The chain employs TRBV9 and TRBJ1-6; TRBD1 agrees at 10 bases. CDR3 residues: CASSEDRGRNSPLHF. The DNA of the CDR3 is TGTGCCAGCAGCGAGGACAGGGGGAGAAATTCACCCCTCCACTTT.